These T cell receptor beta chains were read from a single sample in a study of shared clonotypes between healthy human individuals. This table comes from immunoSEQ multiplex PCR, and its TCRdb copy is limited to in-frame clones, with some not included. The table records 150,000 to 200,000 clones, roughly 91% of them present only once. Sequencing input: naive CD4+ T cells sorted from blood. These receptors all stem from a woman in her twenties or thirties in good health. The CDR3 runs from the conserved cysteine through the conserved F or W. The order of the fields is J gene, clone size, V gene, D gene, CDR3 DNA, CDR3 protein. D genes are given only for firm matches. Clone size appears in some rows only: once, few, many, or a class for an expanded clone.

TRBJ1-6,.,TRBV25-1,TRBD1,TGTGCCAGCAAGCGGGACAGCTACTTACCCCTCCACTTT,CASKRDSYLPLHF
TRBJ2-7,.,TRBV5-1,.,TGCGCCAGCAGCATGGACAGCGAGCAGTACTTC,CASSMDSEQYF
TRBJ2-1,.,TRBV9,.,TGTGCCAGCAGCGTAGCTCGGTCCTCCTACAATGAGCAGTTCTTC,CASSVARSSYNEQFF
TRBJ2-5,.,TRBV28,.,.,CASSFLETQYF
TRBJ2-7,.,TRBV28,.,TGTGCCAGCAGTTTTTCCCTGAGACCCTACGAGCAGTACTTC,CASSFSLRPYEQYF
TRBJ1-5,.,TRBV18,.,TGTGCCAGCTCAAGAATCGATAGCAATCAGCCCCAGCATTTT,CASSRIDSNQPQHF
TRBJ2-7,few,TRBV18,.,TGTGCCAGCTCACCACGGGACCCCGACGAGCAGTACTTC,CASSPRDPDEQYF
TRBJ1-5,.,TRBV6-5,.,TGTGCCAGCAGGGCCACTCATAGCAATCAGCCCCAGCATTTT,CASRATHSNQPQHF
TRBJ2-5,.,TRBV29-1,.,TGCAGCGTCGGTCGCGGGACACATGAGCAGTACTTC,CSVGRGTHEQYF
TRBJ2-1,.,TRBV5-1,.,TGCGCCAGCAGCTTGCCAGGCTCGCCGTTCTTC,CASSLPGSPFF
TRBJ2-6,.,TRBV6-4,.,TGTGCCAGCAGTGAGGGAGGAATAGTCACCTCTGGGGCCAACGTCCTGACTTTC,CASSEGGIVTSGANVLTF
TRBJ1-1,.,TRBV5-8,.,TGTGCCAGCAGCTTGGGGTGGGGGGAGTTAAACACTGAAGCTTTCTTT,CASSLGWGELNTEAFF
TRBJ2-7,.,TRBV29-1,.,TGCAGCGTTGAAGACAGAGGGAACCTCGAGCAGTACTTC,CSVEDRGNLEQYF
TRBJ1-4,once,TRBV5-1,.,TGCGCCAGCAGCTTCGCAGGGGCTGGCGAAAAACTGTTTTTT,CASSFAGAGEKLFF
TRBJ2-3,.,TRBV4-2,TRBD2,TGTGCCAGCAGCCAAGGGGCTAGCGGGAGAAAATCGAAAAGCACAGATACGCAGTATTTT,CASSQGASGRKSKSTDTQYF
TRBJ2-7,.,TRBV5-1,.,TGCGCCAGCAGTGGGTCACTTACATTCTACGAGCAGTACTTC,CASSGSLTFYEQYF
TRBJ2-7,.,TRBV11-2,TRBD2,TGTGCCAGCAGCACAGAGGTGCTAGCGGGAGGCCGAACGCCCGAGCAGTACTTC,CASSTEVLAGGRTPEQYF
TRBJ2-7,.,TRBV6-5,TRBD1,TGTGCCAGCAGCCCCGACAGGGGCCCTTACTACGAGCAGTACTTC,CASSPDRGPYYEQYF
TRBJ2-7,.,TRBV20-1,.,TGCAGTGCGAGGGCCTACGAGCAGTACTTC,CSARAYEQYF
TRBJ2-7,.,TRBV7-9,.,TGTGCCAGCAGCTTAGGGTGGGGGAGCCCCAGCGAGCAGTACTTC,CASSLGWGSPSEQYF
TRBJ2-7,.,TRBV10-3,.,TGTGCCATCAGTGGGTCTAGACCGGTTTCATACGAGCAGTACTTC,CAISGSRPVSYEQYF
TRBJ1-2,.,TRBV10-3,TRBD1,TGTGCCATCTCAAGTGGGACAGGGTTAGGCTACACCTTC,CAISSGTGLGYTF
TRBJ1-1,.,TRBV21-1,.,TGTGCCAGCAGTTGTCCTCTAGCTACAATTCGCACTGAAGCTTTCTTT,CASSCPLATIRTEAFF
TRBJ2-2,.,TRBV5-1,TRBD1,TGCGCCAGCAGCCAGGGACAGGGGACCGGGGAGCTGTTTTTT,CASSQGQGTGELFF
TRBJ2-7,.,TRBV7-9,TRBD1,TGTGCCAGCAGCTTAGAGGGAGGACAGGGGAACGAGCAGTACTTC,CASSLEGGQGNEQYF
TRBJ2-5,.,TRBV2,TRBD2,TGTGCCAGCAGTACTAGCGGGAGATTTAGAGAGACCCAGTACTTC,CASSTSGRFRETQYF
TRBJ2-6,.,TRBV19,.,TGTGCCAGTAGTATTCGACAGACTGGGGCCAACGTCCTGACTTTC,CASSIRQTGANVLTF
TRBJ1-2,few,TRBV29-1,.,TGCAGCGTTCAATCGGCAGGGGTCGGCTACACCTTC,CSVQSAGVGYTF
TRBJ2-7,.,TRBV28,TRBD1,TGTGCCAGCAGTCCACTCGGGACAGGGGGCATCTACGAGCAGTACTTC,CASSPLGTGGIYEQYF
TRBJ2-7,.,TRBV5-4,.,TGTGCCAGCAGCTTGGCCCTAACTTCCTACGAGCAGTACTTC,CASSLALTSYEQYF
TRBJ2-7,.,TRBV7-8,TRBD2,TGTGCCAGCAGCTTAGTTGCGGGAGGCTCCTACGAGCAGTACTTC,CASSLVAGGSYEQYF
TRBJ2-7,.,TRBV7-2,.,TGTGCCAGCAGCCTTTCGGGGGCCTACGAGCAGTACTTC,CASSLSGAYEQYF
TRBJ2-6,.,TRBV9,.,TGTGCCAGCAGCGTAGGGGCAGACCTCCTCTCTGGGGCCAACGTCCTGACTTTC,CASSVGADLLSGANVLTF
TRBJ1-2,.,TRBV28,.,TGTGCCAGCAGTTTAAGGGGGTATGGCTACACCTTC,CASSLRGYGYTF
TRBJ1-4,.,TRBV19,TRBD1,TGTGCCAGTAGTTCCCGGGACAGGGGGACAGCAACTAATGAAAAACTGTTTTTT,CASSSRDRGTATNEKLFF
TRBJ2-2,.,TRBV7-6,TRBD2,TGTGCCAGCAGCCCGAACCTAGCGGAGAACACCGGGGAGCTGTTTTTT,CASSPNLAENTGELFF
TRBJ1-4,.,TRBV29-1,TRBD1,TGCAGCGTTGAGCGGCAGGGGGCTAATGAAAAACTGTTTTTT,CSVERQGANEKLFF
TRBJ1-3,.,TRBV25-1,.,TGTGCCAGCAGTGAACCCGACGGGCGGGGAAACACCATATATTTT,CASSEPDGRGNTIYF
TRBJ2-7,few,TRBV7-9,.,TGTGCCAGCAGCATTCAAGGCTACGAGCAGTACTTC,CASSIQGYEQYF
TRBJ2-7,.,TRBV4-1,.,TGCGCCAGCAGCTTAAGTGGAGGGGATGGCTACGAGCAGTACTTC,CASSLSGGDGYEQYF
TRBJ2-7,.,TRBV20-1,.,TGCAGTGCTACAAACCGGGCCGAGCAGTACTTC,CSATNRAEQYF